Below are 23 T cell receptor beta chains sequenced from a single sample in a study of blood T cell repertoires in COVID-19. Sequenced by immunoSEQ multiplex PCR; TCRdb stores in-frame clones only, minus some. In the table there are roughly 330,000 clones, about 82% of which are singletons. Material: peripheral blood. All receptors derive from a woman in her fifties or sixties with acute or convalescent COVID-19.

This clone was counted between two and nine times. The rearrangement joins TRBV2 to TRBJ2-2; the match to TRBD1 covers 9 bases. The CDR3 is 15 amino acids. J was trimmed by 6 bases and V by 6 bases; bases with no gene match: 8. In germline, CDR1 is SNHLY, CDR2 FYNNEI. In DNA form, the CDR3 reads TGTGCCAGCAGGCAAAGGACAGGGGAGGCCGGGGAGCTGTTTTTT. This translates into CASRQRTGEAGELFF. The variable domain in full, completed from reference TRBV2 and TRBJ2-2, reads EPEVTQTPSHQVTQMGQEVILRCVPISNHLYFYWYRQILGQKVEFLVSFYNNEISEKSEIFDDQFSVERPDGSNFTLKIRSTKLEDSAMYFCASRQRTGEAGELFFGEGSRLTVL.

This clone was counted many times. This chain uses TRBV5-1 with TRBJ1-1, with unresolved D. Germline V gene lookup returns CDR1 SGHRS and CDR2 YFSETQ. The CDR3 is 14 residues long. V was cut by 0 bases and J by 0 bases, with 6 bases left in between. CDR3 sequence: CASSLDSMNTEAFF. CDR3 bases: TGCGCCAGCAGCTTGGACAGCATGAACACTGAAGCTTTCTTT.

The chain employs TRBV5-1 and TRBJ1-5; the D is unclear. CDR1 is SGHRS, CDR2 YFSETQ, per germline. CDR3 length equals 13 residues. Trimming removed 1 base from V and 4 bases from J, with 6 bases in between. This CDR3 is CASSLRENQPQHF. As DNA, the CDR3 is TGCGCCAGCAGCTTGAGAGAGAATCAGCCCCAGCATTTT.

This clone was counted once. The genes are TRBV4-1 and TRBJ1-5; D uncertain. Germline V gene data show CDR1 as MGHRA and CDR2 as YSYEKL. Trimming removed 2 bases from V and 4 bases from J, with 9 bases in between. The CDR3 is 14 amino acids. The chain's CDR3 is CASSQPGGNQPQHF. The CDR3 nucleotides are TGCGCCAGCAGCCAACCGGGTGGGAATCAGCCCCAGCATTTT.

The chain employs TRBV5-1 and TRBJ2-2; 9 bases line up with TRBD1. The J segment lost 2 bases and the V segment lost 0 bases, leaving 2 bases of the junction unmatched. CDR3 size: 16 residues. The germline gives CDR1 SGHRS, CDR2 YFSETQ. CDR3 nucleotide sequence: TGCGCCAGCAGCTTGGCGGGACAGGGTAACACCGGGGAGCTGTTTTTT. Its translation is CASSLAGQGNTGELFF.

This rearrangement joins TRBV5-4 to TRBJ2-2; 10 bases match TRBD2. Germline CDR1 SGHNT, CDR2 YYREEE (reference sequence). V gave up 2 bases and J gave up 4 bases; unmatched junction bases: 2. The CDR3 loop spans 15 amino acids. The CDR3 sequence: CASSFGLAATGELFF. CDR3 nucleotide sequence: TGTGCCAGCAGCTTCGGACTAGCGGCCACCGGGGAGCTGTTTTTT.

Only one count was recorded for this clone. V is TRBV5-1 and J is TRBJ1-5; D gene ambiguous. V lost 3 bases and J lost 5, with 9 bases in between. CDR1 and CDR2 (germline): SGHRS, YFSETQ. The CDR3 is 13 amino acids. The chain's CDR3 is CASSSSPDQPQHF. The CDR3 DNA is TGCGCCAGCAGCTCCTCCCCGGATCAGCCCCAGCATTTT.

V gene TRBV6-5 combines with J gene TRBJ2-3; 7 nucleotides align to TRBD1. CDR1 is MNHEY, CDR2 SVGAGI, per germline. With 1 base clipped from V and 4 bases from J, the junction kept 8 bases outside the gene matches. The CDR3 extends over 16 amino acids. As DNA, the CDR3 is TGTGCCAGCAGTTACTACCAAACAGGGGACGCAGATACGCAGTATTTT. Translated, it gives CASSYYQTGDADTQYF.

This chain connects TRBV7-9 to TRBJ2-2, with D perhaps matching TRBD1 (6 bases). This CDR3 is 13 amino acids long. Germline CDR1 and CDR2: SEHNR and FQNEAQ (reference sequence). Trimming cost V 5 bases and J 9 bases, with 13 bases left between them. The DNA of the CDR3 is TGTGCCAGCAGCCCGACCGGGACAAGGGAGCTGTTTTTT. It specifies CASSPTGTRELFF. Using reference TRBV7-9 and TRBJ2-2 for the parts outside the CDR3, the full variable domain is DTGVSQNPRHKITKRGQNVTFRCDPISEHNRLYWYRQTLGQGPEFLTYFQNEAQLEKSRLLSDRFSAERPKGSFSTLEIQRTEQGDSAMYLCASSPTGTRELFFGEGSRLTVL.

This clone was observed a single time. The chain links TRBV27 to TRBJ2-7, with D uncertain. CDR1 is MNHEY and CDR2 is SMNVEV in the germline V gene (reference sequence). The germline V and J ends were trimmed by 7 bases and 5 bases, with 15 bases remaining between them. This CDR3 has 13 amino acids. CDR3: CASTLNMGHEQYF. As DNA, the CDR3 is TGTGCCAGCACCCTGAATATGGGCCACGAGCAGTACTTC.

The chain uses TRBV19 and TRBJ1-1; tentatively, D is TRBD1 (6 bases). In germline, CDR1 is LNHDA, CDR2 SQIVND (reference sequence). CDR3 length equals 14 residues. Trimming took off 7 bases at V and 4 bases at J, with 16 bases between the two ends. Here the CDR3 reads CASTPIGQTTEAFF. Written as DNA, the CDR3 is TGTGCCAGTACCCCCATTGGACAGACCACTGAAGCTTTCTTT.

The CDR3, as DNA: TGTGCCATCAGTGAGTCGCTCCTTTTGGGGGCGCGAGGCTACACCTTC. As protein: CAISESLLLGARGYTF. The V call is TRBV10-3, the J call TRBJ1-2; TRBD1 might be the D (6 bases). Germline CDR1 ENHRY, CDR2 SYGVKD. The CDR3 length is 16 residues. V was clipped by 0 bases and J by 8 bases, with 19 bases between them.

V is TRBV7-3 and J is TRBJ1-2; D may be TRBD1 (5 bases). CDR3 length: 14 residues. With 3 bases removed from V and 3 bases from J, the gap between germline ends came to 11 bases. Germline CDR1 reads SGHTA; CDR2 reads FQGTGA. The CDR3 DNA reads as TGTGCCAGCAGCTTGACAGAAGGGGACTATGGCTACACCTTC. Residues: CASSLTEGDYGYTF. Based on the CDR3 plus reference TRBV7-3 and TRBJ1-2, the full variable domain is GAGVSQTPSNKVTEKGKYVELRCDPISGHTALYWYRQSLGQGPEFLIYFQGTGAADDSGLPNDRFFAVRPEGSVSTLKIQRTERGDSAVYLCASSLTEGDYGYTFGSGTRLTVV.

This clone has just one count. The J gene is TRBJ2-4, the V gene TRBV24-1, with 7 bases that match TRBD1. This CDR3 is 15 amino acids long. The junction had 9 bases not matched to a gene; V was cut back by 6 bases and J by 5 bases. Germline values: CDR1 KGHDR, CDR2 SFDVKD. CDR3 nucleotides: TGTGCCACCAGTCCAGGGGGATCGGCCCAAAACATTCAGTACTTC. It encodes CATSPGGSAQNIQYF.

The chain combines TRBV9 with TRBJ1-2, with D perhaps matching TRBD1 (6 bases). Trimming cost V 0 bases and J 3 bases, with 12 bases left between them. The CDR3 runs to 15 residues. Germline assignment: CDR1 SGDLS and CDR2 YYNGEE. The CDR3: CASSVAGRGDYGYTF. The DNA of the CDR3 is TGTGCCAGCAGCGTAGCTGGCAGGGGAGACTATGGCTACACCTTC.

The rearrangement links TRBV18 to TRBJ2-3; 13 bases agree with TRBD2. Germline CDR1 KGHSH, CDR2 LQKENI. There are 16 residues in the CDR3. The V and J ends lost 3 bases and 6 bases, in that order; junction bases with no gene match: 6. CDR3 residues: CASSPGTSGKGDTQYF. CDR3 nucleotide sequence: TGTGCCAGCTCACCCGGGACTAGCGGGAAGGGTGATACGCAGTATTTT.

J is TRBJ2-1 and V is TRBV15, with D unclear. Looked up from germline, CDR1 is LNHNV and CDR2 is YYDKDF (reference sequence). Trimming pared 4 bases from V and 7 bases from J, leaving 14 bases between. CDR3 length: 14 amino acids. CDR3 DNA: TGTGCCACCAGCACCCCAACGCGGATAAATGAGCAGTTCTTC. Its translation is CATSTPTRINEQFF.

This rearrangement joins TRBV7-9 to TRBJ2-4; no firm D call. V lost 0 bases to trimming and J lost 3 bases, with 12 bases between them. Per germline, CDR1 SEHNR and CDR2 FQNEAQ (reference sequence). CDR3 length: 16 residues. The CDR3 nucleotides are TGTGCCAGCAGCTTAGCGAGCCAGGTCCACAAAAACATTCAGTACTTC. Amino acids: CASSLASQVHKNIQYF.

J is TRBJ1-1 and V is TRBV9; D gene uncertain. CDR3 size: 12 residues. V lost 4 bases and J 0 bases, leaving 4 bases between the germline ends. The germline gives CDR1 SGDLS, CDR2 YYNGEE. The DNA for the CDR3 is TGTGCCAGCAGCCCTTTGAACACTGAAGCTTTCTTT. This gives the protein CASSPLNTEAFF.

The chain employs TRBV6-1 and TRBJ1-6; TRBD1 might be the D (5 bases). CDR1 and CDR2 from the germline V gene are MNHNS and SASEGT. The CDR3 totals 17 residues. V was cut by 4 bases and J by 3 bases, with 16 bases left in between. CDR3 amino acids: CASSAGQGHIYNSPLHF. For the CDR3, the DNA is TGTGCCAGCAGTGCCGGACAAGGCCATATCTATAATTCACCCCTCCACTTT.

The rearrangement joins TRBV24-1 to TRBJ2-1, with 8 bases fitting TRBD1. Germline CDR1 reads KGHDR; CDR2 reads SFDVKD. With 9 bases clipped from V and 5 bases from J, the junction kept 2 bases outside the gene matches. This CDR3 is 12 amino acids long. The CDR3 region has the DNA TGTGCCACCGGGACAGGCGACAATGAGCAGTTCTTC. It translates to CATGTGDNEQFF.

The genes are TRBV19 and TRBJ2-7; 11 nucleotides agree with TRBD1. Germline CDR1 is LNHDA and CDR2 is SQIVND (reference sequence). This CDR3 region has 15 residues. V lost 5 bases, J lost 5 bases, and 8 bases stayed unmatched. CDR3 residues: CASSPTGTGGNEQYF. CDR3 sequence (DNA): TGTGCCAGTAGTCCGACCGGGACAGGGGGGAACGAGCAGTACTTC.

This clone was detected once. The chain links TRBV27 to TRBJ2-7; maybe TRBD1 (5 bases). Germline V CDR1 and CDR2: MNHEY, SMNVEV (reference sequence). With 5 bases removed from V and 2 bases from J, the gap between germline ends came to 13 bases. The CDR3 runs 14 residues. The CDR3 nucleotides are TGTGCCAGCAGTGTCTTCCAGGGCCCCTACGAGCAGTACTTC. Protein sequence: CASSVFQGPYEQYF.